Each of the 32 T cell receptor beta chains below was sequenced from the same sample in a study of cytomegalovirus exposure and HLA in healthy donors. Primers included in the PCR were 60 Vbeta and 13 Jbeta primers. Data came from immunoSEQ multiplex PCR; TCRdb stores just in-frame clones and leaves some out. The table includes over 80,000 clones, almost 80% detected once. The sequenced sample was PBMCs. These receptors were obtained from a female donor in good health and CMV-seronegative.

In DNA, the CDR3 is TGTGCCTGGAACCGGGGGGCTGTTGAGACCCAGTACTTC. This translates into CAWNRGAVETQYF. The chain is built from TRBV30 and TRBJ2-5; TRBD2 might be the D (7 bases). Germline V CDR1 and CDR2: GTSNPN, SVGIG (reference sequence). V was clipped by 4 bases and J by 5 bases, with 14 bases between them. The CDR3 spans 13 residues. Variable domain in full (rest from reference TRBV30 and TRBJ2-5): SQTIHQWPATLVQPVGSPLSLECTVEGTSNPNLYWYRQAAGRGLQLLFYSVGIGQISSEVPQNLSASRPQDRQFILSSKKLLLSDSGFYLCAWNRGAVETQYFGPGTRLLVL.

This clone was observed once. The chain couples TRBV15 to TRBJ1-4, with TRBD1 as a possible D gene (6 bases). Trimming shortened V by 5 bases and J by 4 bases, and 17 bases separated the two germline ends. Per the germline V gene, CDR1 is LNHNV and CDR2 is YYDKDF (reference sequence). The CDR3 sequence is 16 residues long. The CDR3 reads CATSGGGGQFNEKLFF. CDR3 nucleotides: TGTGCCACCAGCGGGGGTGGAGGACAGTTTAATGAAAAACTGTTTTTT.

CDR3 in amino acids: CASGTDNLYGYTF. Here the CDR3 DNA reads TGTGCCAGCGGGACAGACAATCTCTATGGCTACACCTTC. The V and J genes are TRBV6-1 and TRBJ1-2; 7 positions match TRBD1. V trimming: 8 bases; J trimming: 4 bases; junction bases outside the gene matches: 7. This CDR3 comprises 13 residues. In germline, CDR1 is MNHNS, CDR2 SASEGT.

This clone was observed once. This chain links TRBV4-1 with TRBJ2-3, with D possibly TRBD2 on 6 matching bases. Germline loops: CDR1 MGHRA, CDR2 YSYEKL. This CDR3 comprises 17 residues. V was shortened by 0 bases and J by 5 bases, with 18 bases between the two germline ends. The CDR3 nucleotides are TGCGCCAGCAGCCAAGACGGTGGGGGGTCCGGAAAAGATACGCAGTATTTT. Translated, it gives CASSQDGGGSGKDTQYF.

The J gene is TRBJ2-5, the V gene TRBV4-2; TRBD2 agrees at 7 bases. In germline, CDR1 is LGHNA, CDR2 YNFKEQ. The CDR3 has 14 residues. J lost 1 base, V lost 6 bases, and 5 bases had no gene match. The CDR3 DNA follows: TGTGCCAGCAGAGGGAGCGGGGTCCAAGAGACCCAGTACTTC. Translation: CASRGSGVQETQYF.

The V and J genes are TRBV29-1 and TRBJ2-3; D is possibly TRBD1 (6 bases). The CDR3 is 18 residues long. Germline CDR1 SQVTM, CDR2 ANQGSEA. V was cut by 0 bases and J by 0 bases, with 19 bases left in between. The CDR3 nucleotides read TGCAGCGTTGAAGATCAGGCAGGGGTGATTTCTAGCACAGATACGCAGTATTTT. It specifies CSVEDQAGVISSTDTQYF.

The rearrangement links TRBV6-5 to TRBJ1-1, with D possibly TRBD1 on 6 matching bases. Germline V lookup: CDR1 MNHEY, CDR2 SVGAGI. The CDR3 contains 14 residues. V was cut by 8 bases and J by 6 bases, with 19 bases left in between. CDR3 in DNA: TGTGCCAGCTCCCCTGCGGGGGGCGCGGCTGAAGCTTTCTTT. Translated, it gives CASSPAGGAAEAFF.

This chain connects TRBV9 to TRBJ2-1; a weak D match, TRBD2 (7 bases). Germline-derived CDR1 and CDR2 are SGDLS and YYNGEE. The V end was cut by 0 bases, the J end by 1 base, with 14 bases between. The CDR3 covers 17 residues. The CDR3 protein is CASSVEVGGGSYNEQFF. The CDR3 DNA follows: TGTGCCAGCAGCGTAGAAGTGGGAGGGGGGTCCTACAATGAGCAGTTCTTC.

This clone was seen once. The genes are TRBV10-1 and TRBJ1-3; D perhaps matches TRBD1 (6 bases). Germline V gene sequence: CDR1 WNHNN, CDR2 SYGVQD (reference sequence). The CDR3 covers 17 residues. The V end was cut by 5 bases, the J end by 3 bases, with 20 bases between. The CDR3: CASSQPPQGVIGNTIYF. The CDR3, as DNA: TGCGCCAGCAGTCAACCGCCACAGGGTGTTATTGGAAACACCATATATTTT.

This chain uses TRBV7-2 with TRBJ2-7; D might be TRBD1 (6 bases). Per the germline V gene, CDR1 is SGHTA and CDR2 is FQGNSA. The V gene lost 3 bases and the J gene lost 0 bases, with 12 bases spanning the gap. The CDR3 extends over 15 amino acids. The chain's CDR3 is CASSFGGQSSYEQYF. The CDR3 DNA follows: TGTGCCAGCAGCTTTGGGGGCCAGAGCTCCTACGAGCAGTACTTC.

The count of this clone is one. Written as DNA, the CDR3 is TGTGCCAGCAGCTTTGAGGTAGACTCCTACAATGAGCAGTTCTTC. Amino acids: CASSFEVDSYNEQFF. V and J are TRBV5-4 and TRBJ2-1; D gene uncertain. Trimming cost V 2 bases and J 0 bases, with 9 bases left between them. CDR3 length equals 15 residues. From germline, CDR1 is SGHNT and CDR2 YYREEE (reference sequence).

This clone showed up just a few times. The CDR3 loop reads CASSQGRDQPQHF. Here the CDR3 DNA reads TGTGCCAGCAGCCAAGGCAGGGATCAGCCCCAGCATTTT. J is TRBJ1-5 and V is TRBV14, with a possible D match to TRBD1 (5 bases). Trimming left V 1 base short and J 5 bases short, with 6 bases between. CDR3 size: 13 residues. Germline CDR1 reads SGHDN; CDR2 reads FVKESK. The complete variable domain, with remaining parts taken from reference TRBV14 and TRBJ1-5, reads EAGVTQFPSHSVIEKGQTVTLRCDPISGHDNLYWYRRVMGKEIKFLLHFVKESKQDESGMPNNRFLAERTGGTYSTLKVQPAELEDSGVYFCASSQGRDQPQHFGDGTRLSIL.

The CDR3 bases are TGTGCCAGCAGCCAGGACAGGGTGGCTAATGAAAAACTGTTTTTT. Translated: CASSQDRVANEKLFF. The rearrangement joins TRBV7-6 to TRBJ1-4, with 8 bases aligning to TRBD1. The V segment lost 5 bases and the J segment 3 bases; nucleotides outside the gene matches: 5. CDR1 and CDR2 from the germline V gene are SGHVS and FNYEAQ. The CDR3 sequence is 15 residues long.

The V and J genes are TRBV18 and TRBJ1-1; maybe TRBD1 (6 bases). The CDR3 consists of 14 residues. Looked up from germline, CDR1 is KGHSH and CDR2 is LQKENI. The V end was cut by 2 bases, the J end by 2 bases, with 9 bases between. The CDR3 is CASSPATGNTEAFF. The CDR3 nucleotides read TGTGCCAGCTCACCAGCGACAGGAAACACTGAAGCTTTCTTT.

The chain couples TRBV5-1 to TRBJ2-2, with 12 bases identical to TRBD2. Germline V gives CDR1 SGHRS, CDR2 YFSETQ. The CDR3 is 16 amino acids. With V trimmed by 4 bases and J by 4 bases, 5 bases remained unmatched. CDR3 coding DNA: TGCGCCAGCAGCCCGTCTAGCGGGGGGGCCACCGGGGAGCTGTTTTTT. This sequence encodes CASSPSSGGATGELFF. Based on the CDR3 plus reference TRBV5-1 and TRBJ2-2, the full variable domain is KAGVTQTPRYLIKTRGQQVTLSCSPISGHRSVSWYQQTPGQGLQFLFEYFSETQRNKGNFPGRFSGRQFSNSRSEMNVSTLELGDSALYLCASSPSSGGATGELFFGEGSRLTVL.

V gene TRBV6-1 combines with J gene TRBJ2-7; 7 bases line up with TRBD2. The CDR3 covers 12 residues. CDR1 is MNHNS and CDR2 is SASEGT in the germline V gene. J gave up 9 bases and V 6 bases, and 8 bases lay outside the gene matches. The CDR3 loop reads CASSVRREAQYF. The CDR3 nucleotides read TGTGCCAGCAGCGTTCGCCGGGAGGCGCAGTACTTC.

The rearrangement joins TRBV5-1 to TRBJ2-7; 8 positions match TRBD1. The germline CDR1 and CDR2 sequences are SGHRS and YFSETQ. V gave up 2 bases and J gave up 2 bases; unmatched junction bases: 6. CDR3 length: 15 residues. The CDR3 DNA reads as TGCGCCAGCAGCTTCGGACAGGGCCCCCCCTACGAGCAGTACTTC. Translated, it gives CASSFGQGPPYEQYF.

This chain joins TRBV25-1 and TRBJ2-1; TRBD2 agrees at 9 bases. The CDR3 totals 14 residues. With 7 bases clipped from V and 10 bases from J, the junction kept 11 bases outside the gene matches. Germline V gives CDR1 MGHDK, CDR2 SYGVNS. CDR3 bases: TGTGCCAGCAACCCGGGAGGGCTAGCGGGAGAGCAGTTCTTC. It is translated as CASNPGGLAGEQFF.

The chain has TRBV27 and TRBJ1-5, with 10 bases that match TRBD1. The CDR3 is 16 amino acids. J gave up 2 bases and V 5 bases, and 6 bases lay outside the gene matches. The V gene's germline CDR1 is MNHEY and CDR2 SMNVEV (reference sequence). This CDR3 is CASSPWTGGGNQPQHF. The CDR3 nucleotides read TGTGCCAGCAGTCCTTGGACAGGGGGGGGCAATCAGCCCCAGCATTTT.

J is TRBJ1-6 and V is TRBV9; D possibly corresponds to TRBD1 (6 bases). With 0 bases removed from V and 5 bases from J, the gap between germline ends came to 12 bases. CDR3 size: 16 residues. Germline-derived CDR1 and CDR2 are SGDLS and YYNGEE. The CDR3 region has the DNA TGTGCCAGCAGCGTAGCCGGCAGGGGAGATAATTCACCCCTCCACTTT. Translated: CASSVAGRGDNSPLHF.

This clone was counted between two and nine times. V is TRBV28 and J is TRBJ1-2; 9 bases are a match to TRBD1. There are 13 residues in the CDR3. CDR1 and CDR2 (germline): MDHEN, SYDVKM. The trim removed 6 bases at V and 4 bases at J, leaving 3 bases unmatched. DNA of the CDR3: TGTGCCAGCAGAACGACAGGGGGCTATGGCTACACCTTC. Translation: CASRTTGGYGYTF.

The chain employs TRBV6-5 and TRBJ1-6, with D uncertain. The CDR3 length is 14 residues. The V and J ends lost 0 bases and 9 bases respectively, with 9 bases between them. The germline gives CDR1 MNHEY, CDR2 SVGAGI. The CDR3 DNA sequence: TGTGCCAGCAGTTACTCGGCAGGAGGTTCACCCCTCCACTTT. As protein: CASSYSAGGSPLHF.

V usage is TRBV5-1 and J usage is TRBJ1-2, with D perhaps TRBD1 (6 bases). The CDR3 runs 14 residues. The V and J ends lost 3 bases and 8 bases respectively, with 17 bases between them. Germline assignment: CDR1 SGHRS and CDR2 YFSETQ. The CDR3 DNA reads TGCGCCAGCAGCTGGGACCGACAGGTAGTGGGCTACACCTTC. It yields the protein CASSWDRQVVGYTF.

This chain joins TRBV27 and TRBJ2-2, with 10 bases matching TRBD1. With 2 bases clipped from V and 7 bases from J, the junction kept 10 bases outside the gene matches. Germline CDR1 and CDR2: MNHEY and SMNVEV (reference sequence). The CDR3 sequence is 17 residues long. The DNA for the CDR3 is TGTGCCAGCAGTTTAGGTGGGACAGGGGAAGACGGCGGGGAGCTGTTTTTT. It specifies CASSLGGTGEDGGELFF.

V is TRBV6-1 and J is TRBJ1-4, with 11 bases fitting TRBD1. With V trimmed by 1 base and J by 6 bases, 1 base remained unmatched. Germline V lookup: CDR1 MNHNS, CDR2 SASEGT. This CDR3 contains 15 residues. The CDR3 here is CASSEGDRGYEKLFF. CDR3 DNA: TGTGCCAGCAGTGAAGGGGACAGGGGGTATGAAAAACTGTTTTTT.

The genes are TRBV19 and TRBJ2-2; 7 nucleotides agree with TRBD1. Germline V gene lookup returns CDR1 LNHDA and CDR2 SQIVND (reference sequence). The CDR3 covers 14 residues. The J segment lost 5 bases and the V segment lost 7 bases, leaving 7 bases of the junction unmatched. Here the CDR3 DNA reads TGTGCCAGTAATGAGGGGGCGATTACCGGGGAGCTGTTTTTT. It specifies CASNEGAITGELFF.

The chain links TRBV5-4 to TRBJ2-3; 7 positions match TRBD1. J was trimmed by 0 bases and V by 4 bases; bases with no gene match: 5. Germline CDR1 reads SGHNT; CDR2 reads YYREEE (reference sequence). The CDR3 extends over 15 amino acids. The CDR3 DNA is TGTGCCAGCAGCCAAAAGACAGGGAGCACAGATACGCAGTATTTT. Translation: CASSQKTGSTDTQYF.

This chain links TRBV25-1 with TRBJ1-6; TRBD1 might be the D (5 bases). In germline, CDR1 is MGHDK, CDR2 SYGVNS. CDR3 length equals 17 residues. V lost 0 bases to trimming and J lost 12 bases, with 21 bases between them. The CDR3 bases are TGTGCCAGCAGTGAATACCTCGGGACTCCGCGGATTATACCCCTCCACTTT. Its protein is CASSEYLGTPRIIPLHF.

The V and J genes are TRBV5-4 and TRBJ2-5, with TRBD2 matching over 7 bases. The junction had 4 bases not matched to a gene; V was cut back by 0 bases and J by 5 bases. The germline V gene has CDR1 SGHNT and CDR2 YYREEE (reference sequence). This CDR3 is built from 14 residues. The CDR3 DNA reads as TGTGCCAGCAGCTTGGATGCGGGGGAGGAGACCCAGTACTTC. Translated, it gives CASSLDAGEETQYF.

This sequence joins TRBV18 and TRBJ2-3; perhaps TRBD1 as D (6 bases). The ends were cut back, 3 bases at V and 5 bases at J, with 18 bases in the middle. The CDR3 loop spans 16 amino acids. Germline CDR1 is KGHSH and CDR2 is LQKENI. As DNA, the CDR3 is TGTGCCAGCTCACCGCGGGCAGGGGCTTCGGGAGATACGCAGTATTTT. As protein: CASSPRAGASGDTQYF.

The CDR3 reads CASSSQGAGAYEQYF. CDR3 bases: TGTGCCAGCAGCTCGCAGGGGGCAGGGGCCTACGAGCAGTACTTC. The V call is TRBV7-9, the J call TRBJ2-7, with TRBD1 identical over 8 bases. V lost 4 bases and J lost 2; bases outside the gene matches: 7. The CDR3 is 15 residues long. The germline V gene encodes CDR1 SEHNR and CDR2 FQNEAQ (reference sequence).

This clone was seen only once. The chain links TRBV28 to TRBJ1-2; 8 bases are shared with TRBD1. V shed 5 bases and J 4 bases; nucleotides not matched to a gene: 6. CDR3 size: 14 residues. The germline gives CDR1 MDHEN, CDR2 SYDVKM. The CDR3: CASSRTGNSYGYTF. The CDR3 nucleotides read TGTGCCAGCAGTCGGACAGGGAATAGCTATGGCTACACCTTC.